This T cell receptor (beta chain) was sequenced for a study of T cell responses to AZD1222 COVID-19 vaccine. The study's findings and limits: Researchers took repertoire samples only after the peak T cell response had come. Spike-specific TCR breadth and depth rose after two AZD1222 doses.

Remarks on this clone: The target antigen is unknown.

Libraries were prepared by immunoSEQ multiplex PCR; TCRdb keeps only in-frame clonotypes and omits some of them. The sample contains 200,000 or so clones, under 95% of which appear only once. This TCR came from an adult who received the AZD1222 COVID-19 vaccine. This material consisted of peripheral blood, taken 28 days after the second AZD1222 dose.

CDR3 DNA: TGTGCCACGAACCAATGGAACACCGGGGAGCTGTTTTTT. This codes for CATNQWNTGELFF. The chain couples TRBV6-5 to TRBJ2-2, with D unresolved. Germline V lookup: CDR1 MNHEY, CDR2 SVGAGI. This CDR3 has 13 amino acids. V shed 10 bases and J shed 1 base, with 10 bases lying between them.